The source of this TCR beta chain is a study of untreated major depressive disorder. Only in-frame clones appear in the TCRdb table, and some are missing; sequencing was by immunoSEQ multiplex PCR. The table has over 20,000 clones, 80% to 95% seen once. The CDR3 runs 14 residues. Germline V gives CDR1 SGHTA, CDR2 FQGNSA. The ends were cut back, 6 bases at V and 0 bases at J, with 10 bases in the middle. The source is a man under 40 in good health. Material: CD4+ T cells from PBMCs. This chain uses TRBV7-2 with TRBJ2-3; tentatively, D is TRBD1 (5 bases). The CDR3 coding sequence is TGTGCCAGCAGGCCGACAGCTAGCACAGATACGCAGTATTTT. It translates to CASRPTASTDTQYF.